In its sample, the clone carrying this T cell receptor beta chain was seen many times. Germline V CDR1 and CDR2: SGHRS, YFSETQ. The CDR3 has 16 residues. J lost 1 base, V lost 2 bases, and 4 bases had no gene match. These data come from a study of neurological immune-mediated disorders. TCRdb reprocessed the 5' RACE reads with MiXCR, giving one entry per CDR3 protein. This table holds roughly 18,000 distinct CDR3 sequences, around 28% found once. The receptor comes from a man in his forties or fifties with HTLV-1-associated myelopathy (HAM/TSP). The gene calls are TRBV5-1 and TRBJ1-1, with 11 bases matching TRBD1. Sequencing was done on a sample of PBMCs. For the CDR3, the DNA is TGCGCCAGCAGCTTCGGGACAGGGGGGAAGAACACTGAAGCTTTCTTT. It encodes CASSFGTGGKNTEAFF.